These 15 T cell receptor beta chains were sequenced from one sample in a study of blood T cell repertoires in COVID-19. Sequencing used immunoSEQ multiplex PCR; TCRdb keeps in-frame clones, though not all of them. The sample has approximately 240,000 clones, more than 60% seen once. The sequencing input was peripheral blood. The receptor set was obtained from a woman aged 40 to 49 with active or convalescent COVID-19.

V and J are TRBV3-1 (or the pseudogene TRBV3-2) and TRBJ2-7, with 14 bases fitting TRBD2. The CDR3 is 14 amino acids. J was trimmed by 6 bases and V by 4 bases; bases with no gene match: 2. The germline V gene has CDR1 LGHDT and CDR2 YNNKEL (reference sequence). The CDR3 nucleotides are TGTGCCAGCAGCCCAGGACTAGCGGGGGGCGAGCAGTACGTC. Protein: CASSPGLAGGEQYV.

This clone was detected once. V gene TRBV30 combines with J gene TRBJ1-2; the D gene is possibly TRBD1 (5 bases). The CDR3 runs to 14 residues. From germline, CDR1 is GTSNPN and CDR2 SVGIG (reference sequence). Trimming stripped 4 bases from V and 5 bases from J, with 17 bases between. The CDR3, as DNA: TGTGCCTGGACCGGACACCTCGCCGGGTATGGCTACACCTTC. Amino acid sequence: CAWTGHLAGYGYTF.

The count of this clone is one. The chain couples TRBV10-3 to TRBJ1-2; D is possibly TRBD1 (6 bases). Germline V gene data show CDR1 as ENHRY and CDR2 as SYGVKD. The germline V and J ends were trimmed by 3 bases and 6 bases, with 20 bases remaining between them. The length of the CDR3 is 16 residues. The chain's CDR3 is CAISDPVSGTQHGYTF. CDR3 coding DNA: TGTGCCATCAGTGACCCCGTATCGGGGACACAACATGGCTACACCTTC.

The V call is TRBV25-1, the J call TRBJ2-5; 9 bases match TRBD2. The germline CDR1 and CDR2 sequences are MGHDK and SYGVNS. V gave up 1 base and J gave up 2 bases; unmatched junction bases: 5. The CDR3 is 16 amino acids. The CDR3 coding sequence is TGTGCCAGCAGTGAATTTGTTAGCGGGGGACAAGAGACCCAGTACTTC. This sequence encodes CASSEFVSGGQETQYF. Supplemented by reference TRBV25-1 and TRBJ2-5, the full variable domain reads EADIYQTPRYLVIGTGKKITLECSQTMGHDKMYWYQQDPGMELHLIHYSYGVNSTEKGDLSSESTVSRIRTEHFPLTLESARPSHTSQYLCASSEFVSGGQETQYFGPGTRLLVL.

The V call is TRBV11-2, the J call TRBJ2-7; TRBD2 might be the D (6 bases). There are 13 residues in the CDR3. Germline V gives CDR1 SGHAT, CDR2 FQNNGV. The germline V and J ends were trimmed by 5 bases and 2 bases, with 10 bases remaining between them. In DNA, the CDR3 is TGTGCCAGCAGCCCGGGACTTACCTACGAGCAGTACTTC. Translation: CASSPGLTYEQYF. Together with reference TRBV11-2 and TRBJ2-7, the CDR3 gives the full variable domain: EAGVAQSPRYKIIEKRQSVAFWCNPISGHATLYWYQQILGQGPKLLIQFQNNGVVDDSQLPKDRFSAERLKGVDSTLKIQPAKLEDSAVYLCASSPGLTYEQYFGPGTRLTVT.

The genes are TRBV28 and TRBJ2-4, with 10 bases matching TRBD1. Germline V gene data show CDR1 as MDHEN and CDR2 as SYDVKM. The CDR3 is made up of 17 amino acids. Germline trimming cut 5 bases from V and 7 bases from J; bases unmatched to any gene: 14. The chain's CDR3 is CASSPTPGQGHLNIQYF. Written as DNA, the CDR3 is TGTGCCAGCAGTCCTACCCCGGGACAGGGGCACTTGAACATTCAGTACTTC.

The CDR3 reads CASSVLPGQGREAFF. DNA for the CDR3: TGCGCCAGCAGCGTGCTGCCGGGACAGGGTCGAGAAGCTTTCTTT. This chain joins TRBV5-1 and TRBJ1-1; TRBD1 agrees at 9 bases. This CDR3 contains 15 residues. Germline V CDR1 and CDR2: SGHRS, YFSETQ. The J segment lost 8 bases and the V segment lost 4 bases, leaving 12 bases of the junction unmatched.

This clone has a count of ten or more. This chain uses TRBV2 with TRBJ1-5, with 7 bases lining up with TRBD1. CDR1 is SNHLY and CDR2 is FYNNEI in the germline V gene. The CDR3 covers 16 residues. Trimming at V came to 2 bases and at J to 7 bases, leaving 11 bases not matched to a gene. The CDR3 is CASSERGRGREQPQHF. In DNA, the CDR3 is TGTGCCAGCAGTGAAAGGGGAAGGGGGCGAGAACAGCCCCAGCATTTT. Full variable domain (missing parts from reference TRBV2 and TRBJ1-5): EPEVTQTPSHQVTQMGQEVILRCVPISNHLYFYWYRQILGQKVEFLVSFYNNEISEKSEIFDDQFSVERPDGSNFTLKIRSTKLEDSAMYFCASSERGRGREQPQHFGDGTRLSIL.

With respect to this clone: Mismatch with germline at one junction end may stem from a read error. CDR3 sequence: CASSITGAAEAFF. The CDR3 region has the DNA TGTGCCAGCAGCATAACAGGGGCCGCTGAAGCTTTCTTT. The chain has TRBV7-3 and TRBJ1-1; TRBD1 aligns across 7 bases. Germline loops: CDR1 SGHTA, CDR2 FQGTGA. The CDR3 covers 13 residues. The entire variable domain, with the rest obtained from reference TRBV7-3 and TRBJ1-1, is as follows: GAGVSQTPSNKVTEKGKYVELRCDPISGHTALYWYRQSLGQGPEFLIYFQGTGAADDSGLPNDRFFAVRPEGSVSTLKIQRTERGDSAVYLCASSITGAAEAFFGQGTRLTVV.

V is TRBV28 and J is TRBJ2-1; 8 bases fit TRBD1. The CDR3 consists of 15 residues. With 7 bases clipped from V and 0 bases from J, the junction kept 5 bases outside the gene matches. The germline V gene encodes CDR1 MDHEN and CDR2 SYDVKM. CDR3 nucleotide sequence: TGTGCCAGCATTAACAGGGGGAGCTCCTACAATGAGCAGTTCTTC. It encodes CASINRGSSYNEQFF.

This chain joins TRBV10-2 and TRBJ2-7; D might be TRBD2 (6 bases). CDR3 length: 12 amino acids. Germline V gives CDR1 WSHSY, CDR2 SAAADI. Trimming cost V 8 bases and J 0 bases, with 8 bases left between them. The CDR3, as DNA: TGCGCCAGCGGGGGGAGCTCCTACGAGCAGTACTTC. Protein sequence: CASGGSSYEQYF.

The V and J genes are TRBV6-1 and TRBJ1-6; a weak D match, TRBD1 (5 bases). The CDR3 extends over 19 amino acids. The germline gives CDR1 MNHNS, CDR2 SASEGT. Trimming cost V 6 bases and J 3 bases, with 24 bases left between them. The CDR3 region is CASREQDFGLIRYNSPLHF. The CDR3, as DNA: TGTGCCAGCAGAGAACAGGATTTCGGTTTAATCCGCTATAATTCACCCCTCCACTTT.

The chain couples TRBV6-5 to TRBJ2-3, with TRBD1 identical over 8 bases. The CDR3 has 14 residues. CDR1 MNHEY and CDR2 SVGAGI come from the germline V gene. V shed 5 bases and J 1 base; nucleotides not matched to a gene: 2. CDR3 sequence reads: CASSPGQGTDTQYF. The CDR3 DNA is TGTGCCAGCAGTCCGGGACAGGGCACAGATACGCAGTATTTT.

The rearrangement joins TRBV11-3 to TRBJ2-1; 12 nucleotides agree with TRBD2. The germline CDR1 and CDR2 sequences are SGHNT and YENEEA. V dropped 5 bases and J dropped 5; count of bases not matched to a gene: 10. The CDR3 contains 17 residues. The CDR3 bases are TGTGCCAGCAGCCCACGGACTAGCGGGGTTCCGAACAATGAGCAGTTCTTC. It yields the protein CASSPRTSGVPNNEQFF.

This chain uses TRBV20-1 with TRBJ1-5; 7 nucleotides align to TRBD1. The CDR3 totals 16 residues. From germline, CDR1 is DFQATT and CDR2 SNEGSKA (reference sequence). V dropped 3 bases and J dropped 0; count of bases not matched to a gene: 8. The CDR3 spells CSASGQERYSNQPQHF. The CDR3 DNA is TGCAGTGCTAGTGGACAGGAACGATATAGCAATCAGCCCCAGCATTTT.